The following is a TCR beta chain sequence with its context. This clonotype was found a few times. The antigen it binds to is not known. One base away there is no much larger clone; base qualities are not given. The study was a case-control design nested within a healthcare worker cohort in London, UK, with weekly nasopharyngeal swab PCR tests and blood sampling. Healthcare workers were enrolled in the week of the UK lockdown, from 23 to 31 March 2020, and were followed every week for up to roughly 15 weeks. V was cut back by 3 bases and J by 0 bases, leaving a gap of 9 bases between them. CDR1 and CDR2 are read off the germline V gene as SGHAT and FQNNGV. The CDR3 has 15 amino acids, counting the end cysteine and phenylalanine. Of all the DNA, just the CDR3 is kept, 45 bases in frame from base 1. These data come from a study of early T cells in non-severe SARS-CoV-2 infection (dated by TCRdb to the early 2020s). In the study overall: TCR sequencing used bulk RNA from unsorted whole blood, so alpha and beta chains could not be paired.

The library was prepared using 5' RACE. The instrument given in TCRdb is NextSeq 500. To correct for sequencing error and PCR bias, the TCR library protocol tagged individual cDNA molecules with unique molecular identifiers. Both TCR alpha and beta chains were sequenced, and tight co-correlation was observed between alpha and beta sequence abundances in each sample. The authors' analysis ran thus. Decombinator V4 was used to perform V gene, J gene and CDR3 annotation of TCR sequences. Expanded TCRs were defined as changing significantly between any two time points under a Poisson model with p below 0.0001. TCR abundances were normalised to the total number of TCRs sequenced in each sample and reported as counts per million. TRAV1-2 paired with TRAJ12, TRAJ20 or TRAJ33 defined MAIT TCRs, while TRAV10 paired with TRAJ18 defined iNKT TCRs. VDJdb, accessed 1 November 2021, was searched for CMV, EBV and SARS-CoV-2 annotated TCRs, with TCRs annotated for multiple antigens excluded. TCRdb handled the public reads itself, with Q25 trimming in fastp and clone calling in MiXCR, and kept productive beta chains. Rows are combined by CDR3 protein, so each entry shows the most common genes and DNA. Clone size and V and J calls follow TCRdb, not the original study. Here the sample has more than 80,000 distinct CDR3 sequences; about 13% occur a single time. 1.4% of the sample rests with the top ten.

Broader findings and caveats from the paper: VDJdb matching was skewed toward anti-spike CD8 responses, so virus-specific expansions were likely underestimated and private and CD4 specificities were missed.

Sequencing was done on a sample of whole blood. The sequence links TRBV11-2 to TRBJ2-4, with no reliable assignment of the D segment. This TCR derives from an adult who was a healthcare worker with PCR-confirmed SARS-CoV-2 infection or an uninfected control (not recorded which). CDR3 protein: CASSFGVLAKNIQYF. At the DNA level, the sequence is TGTGCCAGCAGCTTTGGGGTGCTAGCCAAAAACATTCAGTACTTC.